Listed below are T cell receptor beta chains from one sample, sequenced in a study of T cell changes during pregnancy in multiple sclerosis. Assay: immunoSEQ multiplex PCR; the TCRdb copy retains only in-frame clones and omits some. The sample lists 65,000 to 90,000 clones, about nine tenths seen once, with 3% to 4% in the top ten. Sequencing used PBMCs, obtained in the first trimester of pregnancy. The receptors stem from a female donor in good health, serving as a control in a pregnancy study. Some clones in this sample may be carry-over from other donors' samples. Both conserved end residues are part of each CDR3. D genes are given only for firm matches. Rows may omit the clone size; those that give it use once, few, many or a size class.

v_gene	j_gene	abundance	d_gene	CDR3nt	CDR3aa
TRBV6-4	TRBJ2-5	NA	TRBD2	TGTGCCAGCAGTGTACTAGCGGGAGAGGGGGAGACCCAGTACTTC	CASSVLAGEGETQYF
TRBV7-2	TRBJ2-3	once	NA	TGTGCCAGCAGTAAAGCGGTCACAGATACGCAGTATTTT	CASSKAVTDTQYF
TRBV5-4	TRBJ2-1	once	TRBD2	TGTGCCAGCAGCTGGGGGGGTACGGTTAATGAGCAGTTCTTC	CASSWGGTVNEQFF
TRBV7-8	TRBJ2-5	NA	TRBD2	TGTGCCAGCAGCCTCCGACGACTAGCGGGTCGAGAGACCCAGTACTTC	CASSLRRLAGRETQYF
TRBV4-1	TRBJ2-2	NA	NA	TGCGCCAGCAGCCGGCCCGGAGGGATCGGGGAGCTGTTTTTT	CASSRPGGIGELFF
TRBV6-5	TRBJ2-5	NA	TRBD1	TGTGCCAGCAGCCGGACAGGACAGTTAGTGGAGACCCAGTACTTC	CASSRTGQLVETQYF
TRBV7-6	TRBJ1-6	NA	NA	TGTGCCAGCAGCTTAGCGCGGAGAAATTCACCCCTCCACTTT	CASSLARRNSPLHF
TRBV6-6	TRBJ2-6	NA	TRBD1	TGTGCCAGCAGTTCTACAGGGGAAGGGGCCAACGTCCTGACTTTC	CASSSTGEGANVLTF
TRBV15	TRBJ2-7	NA	NA	TGTGCCACCAGCAGAGGTCAGATACACTCCTACGAGCAGTACTTC	CATSRGQIHSYEQYF
TRBV7-2	TRBJ1-6	NA	TRBD1	TGTGCCAGCAGCTTAACCTCGACAGGGACAAATTCACCCCTCCACTTT	CASSLTSTGTNSPLHF
TRBV7-2	TRBJ2-1	NA	TRBD2	TGTGCCAGCAGATACGGACTAGCGGACGATGAGCAGTTCTTC	CASRYGLADDEQFF
TRBV10-1	TRBJ2-7	NA	TRBD2	TGCGCCAGCAGTGAGCCGGGACTAGCGGGAGGGATCGACGAGCAGTACTTC	CASSEPGLAGGIDEQYF
TRBV27	TRBJ2-7	NA	TRBD1	TGTGCCAGCAACCCACGCAGGGGGCGCGAGCAGTACTTC	CASNPRRGREQYF
TRBV18	TRBJ2-3	NA	TRBD1	TGTGCCAGCTCGCCTTACCAGGGGGCAGATACGCAGTATTTT	CASSPYQGADTQYF
TRBV5-1	TRBJ2-7	NA	NA	TGCGCCAGCAGCTTGGGATCCGGGGGTTACTCCTACGAGCAGTACTTC	CASSLGSGGYSYEQYF
TRBV4-3	TRBJ2-5	NA	NA	TGCGCCAGCAGCCTAACGTGGGCAGGGGACGTAAAGACCCAGTACTTC	CASSLTWAGDVKTQYF
TRBV4-2	TRBJ1-4	NA	TRBD1	TGTGCCAGCAGTCAGACAGGGGCAACTAATGAAAAACTGTTTTTT	CASSQTGATNEKLFF
TRBV6-1	TRBJ2-7	once	NA	TGTGCCAGTGGACAGACTTCCTACGAGCAGTACTTC	CASGQTSYEQYF
TRBV15	TRBJ1-1	NA	NA	TGTGCCACCAGCAGAGAAGGGGGGGTCACTGAAGCTTTCTTT	CATSREGGVTEAFF